Shown below are 6 T cell receptor beta chains from a single sample sequenced in a study of beta chain features in type 1 diabetes (dated by TCRdb to 2017 to 2018). The library was prepared using the immunoSEQ multiplex PCR assay. All of the isolated RNA was reverse transcribed with the High Capacity cDNA Reverse Transcription Kit, so expressed TCRB transcripts were sequenced. What TCRdb holds here is the immuneACCESS table cut down to in-frame rearrangements. Part of the clones is not present; checked against another copy, under half of the missing clones reflect an unresolved V gene, and the others are unexplained. This sample holds 630,000 or so clones; more than 12% were observed only once. Around 0.04% of the sample is taken by the ten largest. Their antigen targets remain unknown. General study outcomes and caveats: Type 1 diabetes patients showed a moderate but significant shortening of TCRB CDR3 length in all four CD4+ subsets.

The sample consisted of naive CD4+ T cells from blood. The cell subset or site label here, explained by the study, means: true naive CD4+ T cells. Receptors originate from a man younger than 30 with type 1 diabetes.

This clone was seen a handful of times. The chain employs TRBV5-8 and TRBJ2-7, with a tentative D call TRBD2 (5 bases). V was trimmed by 10 bases and J by 1 base, leaving 12 bases between them. Looked up from germline, CDR1 is SGHTS and CDR2 is YDEGEE. The CDR3 runs to 12 residues. The CDR3 loop reads CAPRTGSYEQYF. The CDR3 DNA reads as TGTGCCCCCCGGACGGGATCCTACGAGCAGTACTTC.

This clone was seen a few times. V gene TRBV18 combines with J gene TRBJ2-5; 9 nucleotides line up with TRBD1. Per the germline V gene, CDR1 is KGHSH and CDR2 is LQKENI. With V trimmed by 4 bases and J by 5 bases, 5 bases remained unmatched. CDR3 size: 14 residues. The CDR3 protein is CASSRGQGKETQYF. The CDR3 bases are TGTGCCAGCTCACGCGGACAGGGGAAGGAGACCCAGTACTTC.

This clone was seen a few times. The chain recombines TRBV5-1 with TRBJ1-1, with a weak D call TRBD1 (6 bases). With 4 bases removed from V and 1 base from J, the gap between germline ends came to 14 bases. The CDR3 contains 15 residues. Germline values: CDR1 SGHRS, CDR2 YFSETQ. DNA of the CDR3: TGCGCCAGCAGCGGAACGGGACAAGCGAACACTGAAGCTTTCTTT. This translates into CASSGTGQANTEAFF.

This rearrangement joins TRBV19 to TRBJ2-1, with 7 nucleotides matching TRBD1. Germline values: CDR1 LNHDA, CDR2 SQIVND (reference sequence). After removal of 5 bases from V and 4 bases from J, the junction contained 8 bases not matched to a gene. The length of the CDR3 is 15 residues. The CDR3, as DNA: TGTGCCAGTAGTTCCGCCGGGACAGCTTACAATGAGCAGTTCTTC. As protein: CASSSAGTAYNEQFF. The entire variable domain, with the rest obtained from reference TRBV19 and TRBJ2-1, is as follows: DGGITQSPKYLFRKEGQNVTLSCEQNLNHDAMYWYRQDPGQGLRLIYYSQIVNDFQKGDIAEGYSVSREKKESFPLTVTSAQKNPTAFYLCASSSAGTAYNEQFFGPGTRLTVL.

The J gene is TRBJ2-5, the V gene TRBV9; D is perhaps TRBD1 or TRBD2 (5 bases each). V was shortened by 4 bases and J by 3 bases, with 16 bases between the two germline ends. The CDR3 runs 15 residues. The germline V gene encodes CDR1 SGDLS and CDR2 YYNGEE. CDR3 DNA: TGTGCCAGCAGCCCCCGAGGGGTGGGCGAAGAGACCCAGTACTTC. This gives the protein CASSPRGVGEETQYF.

This chain connects TRBV6-1 to TRBJ2-5; TRBD1 agrees at 10 bases. CDR1 is MNHNS and CDR2 is SASEGT in the germline V gene. V trimming: 6 bases; J trimming: 2 bases; junction bases outside the gene matches: 6. This CDR3 is 15 amino acids long. CDR3 nucleotides: TGTGCCAGCAGAAGACCGGGACAGGGGCAAGAGACCCAGTACTTC. Its protein product is CASRRPGQGQETQYF.